This is a list of T cell receptor beta chains from one sample in a study of shared clonotypes between healthy human individuals. TCRdb's table, derived via immunoSEQ multiplex PCR, lists solely in-frame clones and lacks some. The sample consists of roughly 2.2 million clones, roughly 90% of them appearing once. Source material: naive CD4+ T cells from PBMCs. Receptors were obtained from a man aged 18 to 29 in good health. Some clones in this sample may be carry-over from other donors' samples. Each CDR3 is given with its conserved first and last residue. The D gene is left open where the match is weak. Size is stated for part of the rows, as once, few or many counts, or as a class when the clone is expanded.

J gene,V gene,clone size,D gene,CDR3 DNA,CDR3 protein
TRBJ2-3,TRBV10-3,.,.,TGTGCCATCAGTGATCATAGAGGTACGCAGTATTTT,CAISDHRGTQYF
TRBJ2-6,TRBV9,.,TRBD1,TGTGCCAGCAGCGACCGGGACAGACCAAGCTCTGGGGCCAACGTCCTGACTTTC,CASSDRDRPSSGANVLTF
TRBJ2-2,TRBV15,.,.,TGTGCCACCAGCAGAGGTATTCCCGGGGAGCTGTTTTTT,CATSRGIPGELFF
TRBJ2-5,TRBV28,.,TRBD2,TGTGCCAGCAGGCCCGGGAGGGGGTACCAAGAGACCCAGTACTTC,CASRPGRGYQETQYF
TRBJ2-2,TRBV28,.,TRBD1,TGTGCCAGCAAGGCAGGGGGCGCGATTATAGCCGGGGAGCTGTTTTTT,CASKAGGAIIAGELFF
TRBJ2-7,TRBV6-1,.,.,TGTGCCAGCAGTGAACTTTCGGGGGTTGTTTACGAGCAGTACTTC,CASSELSGVVYEQYF
TRBJ1-1,TRBV5-1,.,TRBD1,TGCGCCAGCAGCTTGGCTCAGGGGGTGACTGAAGCTTTCTTT,CASSLAQGVTEAFF
TRBJ2-6,TRBV19,once,TRBD1,TGTGCCAGTAGTGGGGGGTGGGACAGGCTAACCAACGTCCTGACTTTC,CASSGGWDRLTNVLTF
TRBJ2-2,TRBV4-1,.,.,TGCGCCAGCAGCCCGGTTTTTCTGAGGAGGGCCGGGACCGGGGAGCTGTTTTTT,CASSPVFLRRAGTGELFF
TRBJ2-7,TRBV4-1,.,.,TGCGCCAGCAGCCAATACCAGTACTACGAGCAGTACTTC,CASSQYQYYEQYF
TRBJ1-4,TRBV20-1,.,TRBD1,TGCAGTGCTGCAACAGGGGGAAAACTGTTTTTT,CSAATGGKLFF
TRBJ1-4,TRBV5-1,.,.,TGCGCCAGCAGCTTGGAGGGGGGGACAACTAATGAAAAACTGTTTTTT,CASSLEGGTTNEKLFF
TRBJ1-3,TRBV7-2,.,TRBD1,TGTGCCAGCAGCTTAACAGGGGGCTCTGGAAACACCATATATTTT,CASSLTGGSGNTIYF
TRBJ2-2,TRBV5-1,.,TRBD2,TGCGCCAGCAGCTTTATAGCGGGAGGGCCAGTCGGGGAGCTGTTTTTT,CASSFIAGGPVGELFF
TRBJ2-3,TRBV27,.,.,TGTGCCAGCAGTTCCCTGGGAGCTGGAACAGATACGCAGTATTTT,CASSSLGAGTDTQYF
TRBJ1-2,TRBV5-8,.,.,TGTGCCAGCAGCTTGCGAGGCAGCGGCTACACCTTC,CASSLRGSGYTF
TRBJ1-2,TRBV6-1,.,.,TGTGCCAGCAGTGAAGGGTTCTTCTCTGGCTACACCTTC,CASSEGFFSGYTF
TRBJ2-2,TRBV7-5,.,.,TGTGCCAGAAGCCATAGTATCACAGGGGTTCCCGGGGAGCTGTTTTTT,CARSHSITGVPGELFF
TRBJ2-5,TRBV7-8,once,TRBD2,TGTGCCAGCAGCGGGGGGGAAGGGCGGTTATGGGAGACCCAGTACTTC,CASSGGEGRLWETQYF
TRBJ2-2,TRBV7-3,.,.,TGTGCCAGCAGTATAGGGTCAGGGGCTGCCGGGGAGCTGTTTTTT,CASSIGSGAAGELFF
TRBJ2-7,TRBV7-2,.,TRBD1,TGTGCCAGCAGCTTCCAGGGGGCGGCAATCGAGCAGTACTTC,CASSFQGAAIEQYF
TRBJ1-1,TRBV18,.,.,TGTGCCAGCCGCGAGGTGGCCGGGGTAGGCGTTTACACTGAAGCTTTCTTT,CASREVAGVGVYTEAFF
TRBJ1-1,TRBV28,.,.,TGTGCCAGCCGACCAGCTCCTCCGGGGAACTCTGAAGCTTTCTTT,CASRPAPPGNSEAFF
TRBJ1-5,TRBV6-1,once,.,TGTGCCAGCAGTGAAGCTCGCGTAGGGCCCCAGCATTTT,CASSEARVGPQHF
TRBJ1-2,TRBV28,.,.,TGTGCCAGCAGTTTTGAGGGGCGCTATGGCTACACCTTC,CASSFEGRYGYTF
TRBJ2-1,TRBV14,.,.,TGTGCCAGCAGCCATTTGGACAGCAACAATGAGCAGTTCTTC,CASSHLDSNNEQFF
TRBJ2-6,TRBV7-3,.,.,TGTGCCAGCAGCTCTAGCTTTCCTGGGGCCAACGTCCTGACTTTC,CASSSSFPGANVLTF
TRBJ2-1,TRBV5-4,.,TRBD2,TGTGCCAGCAGCCCGACTAGCGGGAGGGGGGGATCCTACAATGAGCAGTTCTTC,CASSPTSGRGGSYNEQFF
TRBJ1-1,TRBV2,few,.,TGTGCCAGTGACAGACGGAACACTGAAGCTTTCTTT,CASDRRNTEAFF
TRBJ1-2,TRBV28,.,.,TGTGCCAGCAGTTTATTGGTTTCGGCGGGCTACACCTTC,CASSLLVSAGYTF
TRBJ1-3,TRBV5-1,.,.,TGCGCCAGCAGCTTTGCCAGTGCTGGAAACACCATATATTTT,CASSFASAGNTIYF
TRBJ2-3,TRBV11-2,.,.,TGTGCCAGCAGCTTAGGTCCAGGGACTAGCACAGATACGCAGTATTTT,CASSLGPGTSTDTQYF
TRBJ1-4,TRBV29-1,.,.,TGCAGCGTTGCAGGGTGGAATGAAAAACTGTTTTTT,CSVAGWNEKLFF
TRBJ2-3,TRBV7-3,.,.,TGTGCCAGCGGCTTAACGGGCACAGATACGCAGTATTTT,CASGLTGTDTQYF
TRBJ2-2,TRBV5-8,.,TRBD2,TGTGCCAGCAGCTTGGTCCGGACTAGCGGGAACACCGGGGAGCTGTTTTTT,CASSLVRTSGNTGELFF
TRBJ2-7,TRBV5-1,.,TRBD2,TGCGCCAGCAGCTGGAGGAGCGGGACGGTCTACGAGCAGTACTTC,CASSWRSGTVYEQYF
TRBJ2-7,TRBV2,.,TRBD2,TGTGCCAGCCATGGACTAGCGGGGAGACTCTACGAGCAGTACTTC,CASHGLAGRLYEQYF
TRBJ2-2,TRBV28,.,TRBD2,TGTGCCAGCAGAGCAAGCGGGAGTGGGACCGGGGAGCTGTTTTTT,CASRASGSGTGELFF
TRBJ1-2,TRBV10-3,.,TRBD1,TGTGCCATCTTTGACAGGGGAACCGATGGCTACACCTTC,CAIFDRGTDGYTF
TRBJ1-4,TRBV19,.,.,TGTGCCAGTAGTATCCTACGTAATGAAAAACTGTTTTTT,CASSILRNEKLFF
TRBJ1-6,TRBV28,once,.,TGTGCTTGGGCAGGGGTTTATAATTCACCCCTCCACTTT,CAWAGVYNSPLHF
TRBJ1-6,TRBV20-1,once,.,TGCAGTGCTACCGATACCCTCCACTTT,CSATDTLHF
TRBJ2-5,TRBV28,.,.,TGTGCCAGCAGCCAGGGCCGGGAAGAGACCCAGTACTTC,CASSQGREETQYF
TRBJ2-1,TRBV9,once,.,TGTGCCAGCAGCGACGCGAACGATGAGCAGTTCTTC,CASSDANDEQFF
TRBJ2-1,TRBV10-1,.,TRBD2,TGCGCCAGCGGACTTCAACTAGCGGGAGGTTTCCCTGAGCAGTTCTTC,CASGLQLAGGFPEQFF
TRBJ2-5,TRBV6-5,.,TRBD1,TGTGCCAGCAGTTACAGGGGGCAGGGGACCCAGTACTTC,CASSYRGQGTQYF